This entry lists 14 T cell receptor beta chains sequenced from one sample in a study of regulatory T cells in long-lasting Graves disease. Time point described: newly diagnosed GD, antithyroid drugs for less than 3 months. The TCR library was prepared using RNA isolated from PBMCs. Construction of TCR beta libraries relied on iRepertoire HTBI primers and on Arm-PCR targeting CDR3 regions. TCRdb re-called the multiplex PCR reads with MiXCR, one entry per CDR3 protein. The sample includes over 300,000 distinct CDR3 sequences, 15% to 18% of them seen just once. Sequenced here: peripheral blood mononuclear cells (PBMCs), sampled at new diagnosis, from a patient treated with antithyroid drugs. Every receptor here comes from a female donor with Graves disease.

This clonotype has a handful of counts. The V call is TRBV19, the J call TRBJ1-1, with TRBD1 matching 9 bases. The germline gives CDR1 LNHDA, CDR2 SQIVND (reference sequence). V lost 4 bases to trimming and J lost 5 bases; unmatched junction nucleotides: 11. This CDR3 contains 16 residues. This CDR3 reads CASSTRLGQGITEAFF. The CDR3 nucleotides read TGTGCCAGTAGTACCCGGCTGGGACAGGGTATTACTGAAGCTTTCTTT.

This clonotype was picked up many times. V is TRBV20-1 and J is TRBJ1-1, with D possibly TRBD1 on 6 matching bases. Trimming removed 6 bases from V and 10 bases from J, with 15 bases in between. The CDR3 runs to 11 residues. Germline V lookup: CDR1 DFQATT, CDR2 SNEGSKA (reference sequence). The CDR3 region is CSAQDSSRAFF. The DNA for the CDR3 is TGCAGTGCCCAGGACAGTTCGCGAGCTTTCTTT.

The V and J genes are TRBV6-2 or TRBV6-3 and TRBJ2-5; the D gene is possibly TRBD1 (5 bases). CDR3 length: 16 residues. Trimming left V 6 bases short and J 0 bases short, with 17 bases between. CDR1 and CDR2 from the germline V gene are MNHEY and SVGEGT. In nucleotides, the CDR3 is TGTGCCAGCAGGGGTCAAGTACCAGGGTACCAAGAGACCCAGTACTTC. This sequence encodes CASRGQVPGYQETQYF.

This clonotype was counted a few times. The CDR3 DNA is TGTGCCAGCAGTCCCTACGAGGGGGGGGAGCTGTTTTTT. Its translation is CASSPYEGGELFF. This sequence joins TRBV27 and TRBJ2-2; D possibly matches TRBD1 or TRBD2 (5 bases each). The CDR3 is 13 amino acids. In germline, CDR1 is MNHEY, CDR2 SMNVEV (reference sequence). The ends were cut back, 5 bases at V and 8 bases at J, with 12 bases in the middle.

About this clonotype itself: A far bigger clonotype differs at one base, so this is likely a read error. The chain carries TRBV28 and TRBJ2-1; D may be TRBD1 (5 bases). The CDR3 is 15 amino acids. The V gene lost 4 bases and the J gene lost 10 bases, with 20 bases spanning the gap. Looked up from germline, CDR1 is MDHEN and CDR2 is SYDVKM. CDR3: CASSSIQGAQYEQFF. CDR3 in DNA: TGTGCCAGCAGTTCAATCCAGGGCGCCCAATACGAGCAGTTCTTC. The variable domain in full, with the rest retrieved from reference TRBV28 and TRBJ2-1, is DVKVTQSSRYLVKRTGEKVFLECVQDMDHENMFWYRQDPGLGLRLIYFSYDVKMKEKGDIPEGYSVSREKKERFSLILESASTNQTSMYLCASSSIQGAQYEQFFGPGTRLTVL.

The chain is built from TRBV5-1 and TRBJ2-7; D is perhaps TRBD2 (6 bases). This CDR3 spans 13 amino acids. V lost 5 bases and J 6 bases, leaving 15 bases between the germline ends. Germline assignment: CDR1 SGHRS and CDR2 YFSETQ. The chain's CDR3 is CASRGSGVFEQYF. Here the CDR3 DNA reads TGCGCCAGCAGAGGGTCGGGGGTTTTCGAGCAGTACTTC.

This clonotype was counted many times. CDR3 in DNA: TGTGCCAGCAGCTCCCTATACAGGGTCGACGAGCAGTACTTC. Translation: CASSSLYRVDEQYF. The rearrangement joins TRBV12-3 or TRBV12-4 to TRBJ2-7, with D perhaps matching TRBD1 (6 bases). Trimming shortened V by 6 bases and J by 5 bases, and 17 bases separated the two germline ends. This CDR3 is 14 amino acids long.

This clonotype was observed many times. The J gene is TRBJ1-4, the V gene TRBV2; TRBD1 aligns across 11 bases. The CDR3 totals 15 residues. CDR1 is SNHLY and CDR2 is FYNNEI in the germline V gene. With V trimmed by 4 bases and J by 7 bases, 5 bases remained unmatched. The CDR3 nucleotides read TGTGCCAGCAGTGTGGCCGGGACAGGGGGTGAAAAACTGTTTTTT. Translated, it gives CASSVAGTGGEKLFF. The complete variable domain, with remaining parts taken from reference TRBV2 and TRBJ1-4, reads EPEVTQTPSHQVTQMGQEVILRCVPISNHLYFYWYRQILGQKVEFLVSFYNNEISEKSEIFDDQFSVERPDGSNFTLKIRSTKLEDSAMYFCASSVAGTGGEKLFFGSGTQLSVL.

The CDR3 sequence: CASSSTAGTPNQPQHF. CDR3 sequence (DNA): TGTGCCAGCAGCTCTACGGCGGGCACTCCCAATCAGCCCCAGCATTTT. The chain employs TRBV7-9 and TRBJ1-5; D not certain. The CDR3 has 16 amino acids. V lost 4 bases and J 3 bases, leaving 16 bases between the germline ends. CDR1 SEHNR and CDR2 FQNEAQ come from the germline V gene (reference sequence).

This clonotype was observed at least ten times. This rearrangement joins TRBV10-3 to TRBJ1-1; tentative D call: TRBD1 (6 bases). Germline V gives CDR1 ENHRY, CDR2 SYGVKD. The V end was cut by 8 bases, the J end by 0 bases, with 16 bases between. The CDR3 contains 15 residues. Here the CDR3 DNA reads TGTGCCATCGCCCCCGAGGGGGTGATGAACACTGAAGCTTTCTTT. Its translation: CAIAPEGVMNTEAFF.

The V and J genes are TRBV19 and TRBJ1-1; 11 bases match TRBD1. V was pared by 5 bases and J by 1 base, with 3 bases of the junction left unmatched. Germline V CDR1 and CDR2: LNHDA, SQIVND (reference sequence). The CDR3 covers 15 residues. In DNA, the CDR3 is TGTGCCAGTAGTGTGGACAGGGGGCAGAACACTGAAGCTTTCTTT. Translating it yields CASSVDRGQNTEAFF.

With respect to this clonotype: One base away lies a much larger clone, so this may be a sequencing read error. This sequence joins TRBV30 and TRBJ2-5; D gene unclear. Gene TRBJ2-1 matches the end of the DNA better, so the J call may be wrong. The germline V gene has CDR1 GTSNPN and CDR2 SVGIG (reference sequence). There are 12 residues in the CDR3. The CDR3 DNA reads as TGTGCCTGGAGTGTATCCCCGGCCGAGCAGTTCTTC. This translates into CAWSVSPAEQFF.

This chain connects TRBV7-6 to TRBJ1-5, with no clear D. Trimming stripped 1 base from V and 5 bases from J, with 6 bases between. Germline V CDR1 and CDR2: SGHVS, FNYEAQ. This CDR3 has 13 residues. CDR3 coding DNA: TGTGCCAGCAGCTTAGGTAATCATCAGCCCCAGCATTTT. Translating it yields CASSLGNHQPQHF.

This clonotype came up many times. The V gene is TRBV27, the J gene TRBJ2-7, with TRBD2 matching over 7 bases. Looked up from germline, CDR1 is MNHEY and CDR2 is SMNVEV (reference sequence). V trimming: 0 bases; J trimming: 2 bases; junction bases outside the gene matches: 7. This CDR3 contains 16 residues. CDR3 DNA: TGTGCCAGCAGTTTATCCACGGGAGGACCCCCCTACGAGCAGTACTTC. It yields the protein CASSLSTGGPPYEQYF.